Only one count was recorded for the clone carrying this TCR beta chain. As yet, its antigen is unknown. Having been cultured for 9 to 11 days, the cells underwent CD4+ T cell isolation. Each vaccine recipient was nucleocapsid antibody negative and had no prior SARS-CoV-2 infection. IL-2 medium took the place of half the medium on both days 3 and 7. This sample was included in a study of vaccination effects on CD4 cells after COVID-19. The overall study: With around 10 ug/ml peptides and around 9.9 IU/ml IL-2, fewer than 2.5 million PBMC per well were cultured.

Germline V gives CDR1 SGHRS, CDR2 YFSETQ. This CDR3 contains 16 residues. V was clipped by 0 bases and J by 6 bases; unmatched bases: 4. Study-level findings and limits: Common cold coronavirus cross-reactivity was shown by only 1 of 255 vaccine-induced clones in healthy vaccinees.

Here immunoSEQ multiplex PCR was the method, and the copy in TCRdb shows in-frame clones only, minus some. This table has tens of thousands of clones, around 77% appearing once. The sequences come from CD4+ T cells from PBMCs cultured without peptide, collected before COVID-19 vaccination. This clonotype originated in a human donor who received a COVID-19 vaccine. The chain uses TRBV5-1 and TRBJ1-4, with 11 bases fitting TRBD1. CDR3 in DNA: TGCGCCAGCAGCTTGGGAGGGACAGGGGGGCATGAAAAACTGTTTTTT. Its translation: CASSLGGTGGHEKLFF.